This T cell receptor (beta chain) was captured in a study of OX40 agonist ivuxolimab in advanced cancers. Across the whole study: While on treatment, patients had intravenous ivuxolimab at 0.01 to 10 mg/kg every 2 weeks.

The CDR3 is 14 residues long. With V trimmed by 7 bases and J by 6 bases, 6 bases remained unmatched. Germline V gene sequence: CDR1 MNHEY, CDR2 SMNVEV (reference sequence). No patient had autoimmune disease or received systemic immunosuppression. The repertoire was sequenced with immunoSEQ multiplex PCR; TCRdb's copy has only in-frame clones and lacks some. The sample contains about 55,000 clones, roughly 90% of which appear only once. This receptor was identified in an adult with an advanced solid tumor such as melanoma, head and neck, liver or kidney cancer. The sequencing used CD4+ or CD8+ T cells sorted from blood, collected in a trial of the OX40 agonist ivuxolimab. This chain links TRBV27 with TRBJ1-6; 7 bases align to TRBD1. CDR3 in DNA: TGTGCCAGCAAGACGACAGGGAGTAATTCACCCCTCCACTTT. This codes for CASKTTGSNSPLHF.